The clone carrying this T cell receptor beta chain was recorded a few times. What it binds is unknown. This record belongs to a study of T cell repertoires in cytomegalovirus infection. Background on the study: Indications came from public TCR beta signatures; they pointed to CMV infection and to a matching HLA type.

TCRdb redid the calling of the reads with MiXCR, one entry per CDR3 protein. The data show about 71,000 distinct CDR3 sequences, roughly 20% seen once. Regarding the study as a whole: Cumulative public TCR beta family frequency identified CMV carriers with the relevant HLA.

Trimming pared 3 bases from V and 3 bases from J, leaving 9 bases between. Germline V gives CDR1 SGHTA, CDR2 FQGNSA. The length of the CDR3 is 13 residues. The receptor was derived from a human donor in good health (CMV status not recorded). Some clones in this sample may be carry-over from other donors' samples. Material: CD8+ T cells from cultured PBMCs, obtained from culture after CMV antigen stimulation. The J gene is TRBJ2-7, the V gene TRBV7-2, with D unclear. The CDR3 DNA follows: TGTGCCAGCAGCTTGAACGGATTCTACGAGCAGTACTTC. Translation: CASSLNGFYEQYF.